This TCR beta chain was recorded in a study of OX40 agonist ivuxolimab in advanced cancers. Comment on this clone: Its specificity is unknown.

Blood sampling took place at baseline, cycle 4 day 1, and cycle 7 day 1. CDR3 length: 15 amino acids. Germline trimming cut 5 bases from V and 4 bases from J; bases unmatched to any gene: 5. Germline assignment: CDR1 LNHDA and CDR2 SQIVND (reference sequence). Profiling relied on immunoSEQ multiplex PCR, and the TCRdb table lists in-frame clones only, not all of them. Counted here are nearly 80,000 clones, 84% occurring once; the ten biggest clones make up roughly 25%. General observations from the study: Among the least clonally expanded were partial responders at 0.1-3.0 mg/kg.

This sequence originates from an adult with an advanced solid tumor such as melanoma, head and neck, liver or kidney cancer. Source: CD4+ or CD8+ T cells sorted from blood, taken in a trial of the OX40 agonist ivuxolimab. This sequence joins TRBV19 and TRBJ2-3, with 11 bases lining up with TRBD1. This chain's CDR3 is CASSPRDRGADTQYF. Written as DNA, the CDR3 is TGTGCCAGTAGTCCGCGGGACAGGGGGGCAGATACGCAGTATTTT.